The table lists the clone carrying this T cell receptor beta chain with many counts. The antigen is unknown. The CDR3 length is 13 residues. Trimming pared 3 bases from V and 7 bases from J, leaving 12 bases between. The germline CDR1 and CDR2 sequences are LGHDT and YNNKEL (reference sequence). Orbital computed tomography and thyroid ultrasound, together with serum TRAb and thyroxine and clinical symptoms, were used for diagnoses. The data stem from a study of T cells in Graves' hyperthyroidism and ophthalmopathy. Across the study: Before treatment of any kind, peripheral blood was taken at initial diagnosis.

Findings and caveats of the study: Ophthalmopathy was told apart from stable hyperthyroidism by a 13 V-J model. In the blood, most expanded thyroid clonotypes above 0.001 appeared as well.

Researchers took RNA transcripts and amplified the TCR beta CDR3 regions from them. The study used the HTBI primer set for a first-round RT-PCR of the TCR CDR3. A single record per CDR3 protein comes from TCRdb applying MiXCR to the multiplex PCR reads. The repertoire holds 500,000 to 650,000 distinct CDR3 sequences, with 14% as singletons. The chain employs TRBV3-1 and TRBJ1-1; D is unclear. The receptor was derived from a woman in her fifties or sixties with Graves' ophthalmopathy. The sequenced sample was blood. CDR3 sequence (DNA): TGTGCCAGCAGCCACGGGTTCAGTAATGAAGCTTTCTTT. Protein: CASSHGFSNEAFF. The whole variable domain, remainder taken from reference TRBV3-1 and TRBJ1-1, is DTAVSQTPKYLVTQMGNDKSIKCEQNLGHDTMYWYKQDSKKFLKIMFSYNNKELIINETVPNRFSPKSPDKAHLNLHINSLELGDSAVYFCASSHGFSNEAFFGQGTRLTVV.